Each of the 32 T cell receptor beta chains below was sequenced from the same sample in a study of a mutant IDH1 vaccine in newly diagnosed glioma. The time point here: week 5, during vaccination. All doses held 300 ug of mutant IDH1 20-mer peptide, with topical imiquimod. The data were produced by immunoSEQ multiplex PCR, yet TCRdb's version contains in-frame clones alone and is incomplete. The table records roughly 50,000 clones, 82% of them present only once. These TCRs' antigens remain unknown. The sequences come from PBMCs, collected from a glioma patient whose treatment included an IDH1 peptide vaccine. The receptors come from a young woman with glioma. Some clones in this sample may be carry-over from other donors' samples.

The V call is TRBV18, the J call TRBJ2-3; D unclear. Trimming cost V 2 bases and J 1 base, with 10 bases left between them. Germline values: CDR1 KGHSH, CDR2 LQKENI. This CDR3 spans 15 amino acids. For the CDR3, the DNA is TGTGCCAGCTCACCATTGGTTCCGGGCACAGATACGCAGTATTTT. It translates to CASSPLVPGTDTQYF. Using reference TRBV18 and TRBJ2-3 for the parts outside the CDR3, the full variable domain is NAGVMQNPRHLVRRRGQEARLRCSPMKGHSHVYWYRQLPEEGLKFMVYLQKENIIDESGMPKERFSAEFPKEGPSILRIQQVVRGDSAAYFCASSPLVPGTDTQYFGPGTRLTVL.

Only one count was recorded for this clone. CDR3 protein: CASSQKEGRYNEQFF. CDR3 nucleotides: TGTGCCAGCAGCCAAAAGGAAGGGAGGTACAATGAGCAGTTCTTC. This rearrangement joins TRBV4-2 to TRBJ2-1, with D perhaps matching TRBD2 (6 bases). This CDR3 region has 15 residues. The V and J ends lost 2 bases and 4 bases respectively, with 12 bases between them. Germline V gives CDR1 LGHNA, CDR2 YNFKEQ.

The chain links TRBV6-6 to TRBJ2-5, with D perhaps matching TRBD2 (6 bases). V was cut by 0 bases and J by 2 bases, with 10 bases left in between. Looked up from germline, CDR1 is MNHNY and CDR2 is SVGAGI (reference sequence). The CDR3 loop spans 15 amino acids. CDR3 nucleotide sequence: TGTGCCAGCAGTTACTCGTCTAGCGCACAAGAGACCCAGTACTTC. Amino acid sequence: CASSYSSSAQETQYF.

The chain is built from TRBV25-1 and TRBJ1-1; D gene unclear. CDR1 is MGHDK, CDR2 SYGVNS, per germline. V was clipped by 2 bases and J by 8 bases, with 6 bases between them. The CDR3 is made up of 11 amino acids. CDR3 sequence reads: CASSESWEAFF. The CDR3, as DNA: TGTGCCAGCAGTGAAAGCTGGGAAGCTTTCTTT.

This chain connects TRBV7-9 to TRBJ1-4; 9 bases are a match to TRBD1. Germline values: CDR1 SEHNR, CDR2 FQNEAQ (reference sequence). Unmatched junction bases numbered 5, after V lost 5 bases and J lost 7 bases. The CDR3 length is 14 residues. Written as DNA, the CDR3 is TGTGCCAGCAGCCAGACAGGGGGAGGTGAAAAACTGTTTTTT. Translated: CASSQTGGGEKLFF. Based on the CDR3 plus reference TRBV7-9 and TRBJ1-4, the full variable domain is DTGVSQNPRHKITKRGQNVTFRCDPISEHNRLYWYRQTLGQGPEFLTYFQNEAQLEKSRLLSDRFSAERPKGSFSTLEIQRTEQGDSAMYLCASSQTGGGEKLFFGSGTQLSVL.

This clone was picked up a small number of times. CDR3 loop: CASSLAAGEKLFF. CDR3 DNA: TGTGCCAGCAGCTTGGCGGCGGGGGAAAAACTGTTTTTT. The J gene is TRBJ1-4, the V gene TRBV5-6, with D unclear. Germline V CDR1 and CDR2: SGHDT, YYEEEE. The CDR3 length is 13 residues. V was trimmed by 0 bases and J by 8 bases, leaving 8 bases between them.

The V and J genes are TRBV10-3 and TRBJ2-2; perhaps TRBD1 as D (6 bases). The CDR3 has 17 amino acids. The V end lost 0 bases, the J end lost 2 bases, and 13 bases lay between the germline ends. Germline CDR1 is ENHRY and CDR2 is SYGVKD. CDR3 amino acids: CAISESTRQANTGELFF. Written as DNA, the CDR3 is TGTGCCATCAGTGAGTCGACTCGACAGGCAAACACCGGGGAGCTGTTTTTT.

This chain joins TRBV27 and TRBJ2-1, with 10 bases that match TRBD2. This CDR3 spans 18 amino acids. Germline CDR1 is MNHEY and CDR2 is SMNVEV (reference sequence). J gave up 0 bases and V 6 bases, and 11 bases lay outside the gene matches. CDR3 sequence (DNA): TGTGCCAGCAGCCTAGCGGGAGTTCGTCATAGCTCCTACAATGAGCAGTTCTTC. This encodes CASSLAGVRHSSYNEQFF.

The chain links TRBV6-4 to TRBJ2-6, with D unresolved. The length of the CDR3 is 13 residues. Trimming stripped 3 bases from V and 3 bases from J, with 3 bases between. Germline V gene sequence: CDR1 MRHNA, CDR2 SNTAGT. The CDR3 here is CASSEGGANVLTF. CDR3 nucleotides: TGTGCCAGCAGTGAAGGTGGGGCCAACGTCCTGACTTTC.

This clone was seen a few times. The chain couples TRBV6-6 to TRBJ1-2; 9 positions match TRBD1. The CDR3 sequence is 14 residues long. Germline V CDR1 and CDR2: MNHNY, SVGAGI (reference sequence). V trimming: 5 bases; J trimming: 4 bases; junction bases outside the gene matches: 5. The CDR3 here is CASSPGTGPYGYTF. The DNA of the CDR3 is TGTGCCAGCAGTCCCGGGACAGGGCCCTATGGCTACACCTTC.

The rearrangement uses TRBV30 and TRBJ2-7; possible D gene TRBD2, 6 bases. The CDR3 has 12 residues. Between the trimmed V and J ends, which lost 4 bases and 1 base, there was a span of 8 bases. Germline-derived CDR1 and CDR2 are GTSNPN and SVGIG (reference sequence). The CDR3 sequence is CAWMAGSYEQYF. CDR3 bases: TGTGCCTGGATGGCGGGGTCCTACGAGCAGTACTTC.

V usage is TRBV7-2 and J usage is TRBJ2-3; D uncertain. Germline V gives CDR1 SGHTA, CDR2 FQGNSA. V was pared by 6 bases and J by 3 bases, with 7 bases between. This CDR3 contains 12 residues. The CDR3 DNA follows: TGTGCCAGCAGTTTGGGGACAGATACGCAGTATTTT. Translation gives CASSLGTDTQYF.

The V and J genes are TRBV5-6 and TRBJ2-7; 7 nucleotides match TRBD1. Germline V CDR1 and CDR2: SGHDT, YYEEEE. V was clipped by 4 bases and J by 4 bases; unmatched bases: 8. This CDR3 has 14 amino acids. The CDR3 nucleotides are TGTGCCAGCAGCCCCGGGACAGCTTCTTACGAGCAGTACTTC. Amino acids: CASSPGTASYEQYF.

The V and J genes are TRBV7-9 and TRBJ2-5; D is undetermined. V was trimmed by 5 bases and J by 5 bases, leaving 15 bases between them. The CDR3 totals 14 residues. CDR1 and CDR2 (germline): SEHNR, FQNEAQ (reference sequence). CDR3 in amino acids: CASSPALPGETQYF. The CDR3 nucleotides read TGTGCCAGCAGCCCAGCCCTACCCGGGGAGACCCAGTACTTC.

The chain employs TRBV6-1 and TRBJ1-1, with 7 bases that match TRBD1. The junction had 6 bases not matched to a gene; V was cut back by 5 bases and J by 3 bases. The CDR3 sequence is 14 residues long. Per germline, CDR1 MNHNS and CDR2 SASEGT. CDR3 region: CASSPTGSDTEAFF. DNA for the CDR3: TGTGCCAGCAGTCCGACAGGGTCGGACACTGAAGCTTTCTTT.

CDR3 coding DNA: TGTGCCAGTAGTGAAGTTGGGGAACCCTACGAGCAGTACTTC. It specifies CASSEVGEPYEQYF. V gene TRBV19 combines with J gene TRBJ2-7; no clear D. Germline-derived CDR1 and CDR2 are LNHDA and SQIVND (reference sequence). Trimming removed 5 bases from V and 2 bases from J, with 13 bases in between. This CDR3 comprises 14 residues.

This CDR3 is CASSLIKYNEQFF. For the CDR3, the DNA is TGTGCCAGCAGCTTAATAAAGTACAATGAGCAGTTCTTC. This chain links TRBV5-4 with TRBJ2-1; D call uncertain. The length of the CDR3 is 13 residues. CDR1 is SGHNT, CDR2 YYREEE, per germline (reference sequence). V dropped 2 bases and J dropped 4 bases, with 7 bases sitting between them.

CDR3 DNA: TGCGCCAGCAGCCAAAGGACAGGGGGAGGGAGGACTAATGAAAAACTGTTTTTT. Protein sequence: CASSQRTGGGRTNEKLFF. This chain links TRBV4-1 with TRBJ1-4; TRBD1 aligns across 10 bases. This CDR3 region has 18 residues. CDR1 is MGHRA and CDR2 is YSYEKL in the germline V gene. Trimming took 2 bases from V and 2 from J; bases not matched to a gene: 8.

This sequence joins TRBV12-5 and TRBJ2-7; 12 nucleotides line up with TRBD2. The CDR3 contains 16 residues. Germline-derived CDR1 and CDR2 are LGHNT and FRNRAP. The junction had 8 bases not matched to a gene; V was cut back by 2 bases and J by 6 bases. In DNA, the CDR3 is TGTGCTAGTGGTTTGCCCACGGGACTAGCGGGTGGCGAGCAGTACTTC. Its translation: CASGLPTGLAGGEQYF. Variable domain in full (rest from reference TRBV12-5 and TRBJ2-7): DARVTQTPRHKVTEMGQEVTMRCQPILGHNTVFWYRQTMMQGLELLAYFRNRAPLDDSGMPKDRFSAEMPDATLATLKIQPSEPRDSAVYFCASGLPTGLAGGEQYFGPGTRLTVT.

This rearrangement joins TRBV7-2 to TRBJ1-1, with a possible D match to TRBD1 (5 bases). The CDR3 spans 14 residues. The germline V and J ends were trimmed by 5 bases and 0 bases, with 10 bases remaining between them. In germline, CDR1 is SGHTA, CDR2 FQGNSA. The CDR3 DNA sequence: TGTGCCAGCAGCCTTACGACAGTGAACACTGAAGCTTTCTTT. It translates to CASSLTTVNTEAFF.

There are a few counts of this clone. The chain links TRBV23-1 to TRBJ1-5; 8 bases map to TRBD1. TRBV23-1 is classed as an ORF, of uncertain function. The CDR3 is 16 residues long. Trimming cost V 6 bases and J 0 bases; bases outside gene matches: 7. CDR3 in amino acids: CASSLGQGLSNQPQHF. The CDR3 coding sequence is TGCGCCAGCAGCCTCGGACAGGGCCTTAGCAATCAGCCCCAGCATTTT.

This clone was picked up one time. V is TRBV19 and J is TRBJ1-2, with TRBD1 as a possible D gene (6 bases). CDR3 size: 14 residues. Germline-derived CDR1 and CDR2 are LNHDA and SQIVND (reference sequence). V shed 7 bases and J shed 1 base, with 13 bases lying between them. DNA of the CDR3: TGTGCCAGTAACCCCCGGGACAATAACTATGGCTACACCTTC. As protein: CASNPRDNNYGYTF.

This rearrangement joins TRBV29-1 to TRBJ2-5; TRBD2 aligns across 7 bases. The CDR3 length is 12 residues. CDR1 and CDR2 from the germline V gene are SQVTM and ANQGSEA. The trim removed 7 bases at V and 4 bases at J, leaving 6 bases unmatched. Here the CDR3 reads CSARRGLETQYF. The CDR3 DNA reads TGCAGCGCTAGGCGGGGGTTAGAGACCCAGTACTTC.

CDR3 nucleotides: TGTGCCAGCAGCCTTAGGGGGCTAGCGGGGGCCCCTTCCTACAATGAGCAGTTCTTC. Encoded protein: CASSLRGLAGAPSYNEQFF. The chain recombines TRBV7-6 with TRBJ2-1; 10 bases match TRBD2. The CDR3 sequence is 19 residues long. Per the germline V gene, CDR1 is SGHVS and CDR2 is FNYEAQ. V lost 5 bases to trimming and J lost 1 base; unmatched junction nucleotides: 14.

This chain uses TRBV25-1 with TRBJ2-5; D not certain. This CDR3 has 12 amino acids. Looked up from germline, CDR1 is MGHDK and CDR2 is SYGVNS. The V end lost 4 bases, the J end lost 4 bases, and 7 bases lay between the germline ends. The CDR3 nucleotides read TGTGCCAGCAGTGGTAACGTAGAGACCCAGTACTTC. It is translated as CASSGNVETQYF. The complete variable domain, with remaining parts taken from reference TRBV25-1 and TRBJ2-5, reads EADIYQTPRYLVIGTGKKITLECSQTMGHDKMYWYQQDPGMELHLIHYSYGVNSTEKGDLSSESTVSRIRTEHFPLTLESARPSHTSQYLCASSGNVETQYFGPGTRLLVL.

The chain's CDR3 is CASSSPLGMGIVNGGELFF. The CDR3 DNA reads TGTGCCAGCAGCTCTCCCTTGGGAATGGGGATTGTAAACGGAGGGGAGCTGTTTTTT. V gene TRBV7-9 combines with J gene TRBJ2-2, with D hard to call. Germline V gene sequence: CDR1 SEHNR, CDR2 FQNEAQ (reference sequence). V gave up 4 bases and J gave up 8 bases, with 29 bases separating them. The CDR3 covers 19 residues.

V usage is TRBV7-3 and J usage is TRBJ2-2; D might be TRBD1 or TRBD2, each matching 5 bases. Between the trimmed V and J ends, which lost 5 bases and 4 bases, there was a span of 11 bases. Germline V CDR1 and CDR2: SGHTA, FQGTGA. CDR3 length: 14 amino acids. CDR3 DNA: TGTGCCAGCAGCCCAATGGGGGTCACCGGGGAGCTGTTTTTT. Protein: CASSPMGVTGELFF. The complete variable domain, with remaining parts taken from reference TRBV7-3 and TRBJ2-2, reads GAGVSQTPSNKVTEKGKYVELRCDPISGHTALYWYRQSLGQGPEFLIYFQGTGAADDSGLPNDRFFAVRPEGSVSTLKIQRTERGDSAVYLCASSPMGVTGELFFGEGSRLTVL.

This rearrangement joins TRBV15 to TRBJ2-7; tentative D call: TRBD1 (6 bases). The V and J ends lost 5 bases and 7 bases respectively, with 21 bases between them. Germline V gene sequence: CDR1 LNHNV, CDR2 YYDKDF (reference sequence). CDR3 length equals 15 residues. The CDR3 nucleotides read TGTGCCACCAGCTCCCTTATAGGAACAGGGTGGGAGCAGTACTTC. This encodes CATSSLIGTGWEQYF.

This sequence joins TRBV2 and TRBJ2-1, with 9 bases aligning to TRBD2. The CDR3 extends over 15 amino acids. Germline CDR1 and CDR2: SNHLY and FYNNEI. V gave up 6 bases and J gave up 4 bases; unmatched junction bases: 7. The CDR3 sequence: CASRAGGYGYNEQFF. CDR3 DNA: TGTGCCAGCAGGGCGGGAGGGTACGGGTACAATGAGCAGTTCTTC.

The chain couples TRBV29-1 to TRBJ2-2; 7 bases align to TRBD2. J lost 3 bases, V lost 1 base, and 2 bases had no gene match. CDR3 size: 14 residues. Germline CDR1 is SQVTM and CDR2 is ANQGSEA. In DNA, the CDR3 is TGCAGCGTTGAAGCGGGGGGTTACACCGGGGAGCTGTTTTTT. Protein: CSVEAGGYTGELFF.

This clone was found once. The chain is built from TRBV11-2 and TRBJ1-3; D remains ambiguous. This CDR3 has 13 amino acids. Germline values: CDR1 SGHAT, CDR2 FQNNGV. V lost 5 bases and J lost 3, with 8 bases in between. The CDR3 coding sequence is TGTGCCAGCAGCCTGGGCTTTGGAAACACCATATATTTT. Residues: CASSLGFGNTIYF.

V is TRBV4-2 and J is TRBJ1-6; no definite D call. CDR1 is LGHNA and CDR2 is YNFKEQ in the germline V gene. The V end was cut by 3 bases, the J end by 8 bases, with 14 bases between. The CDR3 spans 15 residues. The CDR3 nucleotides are TGTGCCAGCAGCCACGGACGAGAGCCTGATTCACCCCTCCACTTT. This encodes CASSHGREPDSPLHF.